The clone carrying this TCR beta chain was counted at least ten times. Its specificity is not known. The data were obtained in a study of human T cells and chemical hapten exposure. About the study: Variability of per-sample TCR yields stemmed mainly from small differences in pooled library volume.

The library put unique molecular identifiers onto individual cDNA molecules. Original analysis: A typical sample had 75,000 to 100,000 TCRs, with about 23,224 to 700,000 overall. TCRdb called the RACE reads again in MiXCR, with one record for every CDR3 protein. The V and J calls here are based on TCRdb, not the publication. Of some 80,000 distinct CDR3 sequences in the sample, about a tenth were seen once. Study outcomes and limitations: TCRs above 1 in 1000 frequency did not change with DPC sensitization.

This sample's time point: patch test 2, 6 weeks after DPC sensitization. Treatment reported: therapeutic diphenylcyclopropenone sensitization with weekly scalp DPC. Germline lookup yields CDR1 MNHEY and CDR2 SVGEGT. Trimming left V 8 bases short and J 4 bases short, with 20 bases between. CDR3 size: 15 residues. The material was whole blood, obtained in connection with sensitization to the hapten diphenylcyclopropenone (DPC). The V and J genes are TRBV6-2 or TRBV6-3 and TRBJ1-1; D not certain. The clonotype comes from a woman aged 25-40 years with alopecia areata. Some clones in this sample may be carry-over from other donors' samples. The CDR3 reads CASVPGAPRGTEAFF. The CDR3 DNA reads TGTGCCAGCGTCCCTGGAGCCCCCCGGGGCACTGAAGCTTTCTTT.